This T cell receptor beta chain emerged from a study of graft-versus-host responses after intestinal transplantation. Across the study: In this cohort, recipients had multivisceral, liver-intestinal, or isolated intestinal transplants.

The data were produced by immunoSEQ multiplex PCR, yet TCRdb's version contains in-frame clones alone and is incomplete. The sample includes fewer than 100,000 clones, roughly 86% of them seen just once. This CDR3 is built from 13 residues. V was clipped by 5 bases and J by 6 bases; unmatched bases: 1. The germline V gene encodes CDR1 MDHEN and CDR2 SYDVKM. The J gene is TRBJ1-5, the V gene TRBV28, with TRBD1 matching over 10 bases. The origin of this receptor is a human patient who received an intestinal transplant, so some T cells may come from the graft donor. Sequences were derived from PBMCs, sampled 255 days after intestinal transplant. The CDR3 DNA reads as TGTGCCAGCAGTCGGACAGGGGGTCAGCCCCAGCATTTT. Translating it yields CASSRTGGQPQHF.